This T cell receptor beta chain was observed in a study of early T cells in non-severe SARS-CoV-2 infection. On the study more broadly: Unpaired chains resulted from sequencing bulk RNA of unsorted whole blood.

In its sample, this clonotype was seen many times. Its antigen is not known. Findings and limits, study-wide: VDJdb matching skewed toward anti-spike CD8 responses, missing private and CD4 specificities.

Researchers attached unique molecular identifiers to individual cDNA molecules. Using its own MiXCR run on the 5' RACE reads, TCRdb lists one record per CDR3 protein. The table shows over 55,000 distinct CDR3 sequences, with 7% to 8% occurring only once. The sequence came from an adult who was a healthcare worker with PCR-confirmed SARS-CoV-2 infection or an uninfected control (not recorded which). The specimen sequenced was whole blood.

The CDR3 coding sequence is TGCGCCAGCTCCGATACCCCCCGCTACAATGAGCAGTTCTTC. Translated, it gives CASSDTPRYNEQFF. The chain couples TRBV5-1 to TRBJ2-1, with no clear D. Germline V gene lookup returns CDR1 SGHRS and CDR2 YFSETQ. The CDR3 sequence is 14 residues long. V lost 7 bases and J 3 bases, leaving 14 bases between the germline ends.